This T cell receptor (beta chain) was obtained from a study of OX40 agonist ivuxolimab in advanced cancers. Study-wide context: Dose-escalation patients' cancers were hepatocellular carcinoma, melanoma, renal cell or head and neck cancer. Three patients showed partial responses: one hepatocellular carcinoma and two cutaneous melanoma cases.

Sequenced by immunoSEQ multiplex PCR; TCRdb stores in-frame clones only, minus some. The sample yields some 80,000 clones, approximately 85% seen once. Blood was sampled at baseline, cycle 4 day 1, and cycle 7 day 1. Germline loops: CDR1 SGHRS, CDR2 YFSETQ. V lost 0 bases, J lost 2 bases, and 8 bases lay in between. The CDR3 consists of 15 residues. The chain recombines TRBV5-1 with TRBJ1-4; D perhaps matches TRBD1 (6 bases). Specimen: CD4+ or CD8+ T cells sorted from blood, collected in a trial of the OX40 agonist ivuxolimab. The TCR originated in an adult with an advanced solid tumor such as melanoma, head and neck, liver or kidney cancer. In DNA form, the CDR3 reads TGCGCCAGCAGCTTGGATGGACAGACTAATGAAAAACTGTTTTTT. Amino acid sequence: CASSLDGQTNEKLFF.